Sequencing of this T cell receptor beta chain was carried out in a study of CD8+CD57+ T cells in acquired aplastic anemia listed by TCRdb under 2018. Some background on the complete study: A mean of around 3.3 ug of DNA, ranging from roughly 0.17 to 30 ug, was extracted from sorted CD4+ and CD8+ cells. A CD8+CD57+ expansion meant a frequency higher than the mean frequency seen in healthy subjects. The full study reports these points: Fewer than 30 CD8+ CDR3 sequences were found in both patients and controls but appeared to be highly expressed in patients and within the immunodominant clones of the patients. CD8+ Simpson's diversity did not differ significantly between patients and healthy controls (P=0.060).

As concerns this clonotype: It lacks a known antigen. Within one base of it there is no much larger clone, and no base qualities were kept.

The patients picked for sequencing were ones in whom flow cytometry had shown an expansion of CD8+CD57+ cells. Every patient had severe acquired aplastic anemia, diagnosed using the International Study of Aplastic Anemia and Agranulocytosis and Camitta criteria. No patient had received any therapy when blood was sampled. In this study, sorted CD4+ and CD8+ T cells from the blood of healthy subjects and of severe aplastic anemia patients had their TCR repertoires deep-sequenced. Patients were enrolled under clinicaltrials.gov protocols 00001620, 01623167, 00001397, 00071045, 00081523 and 00961064 in the USA. Ficoll-Paque density gradient centrifugation was used to isolate peripheral blood mononuclear cells. CD4+ and CD8+ T cells were sorted by FACS or magnetic beads before DNA extraction. There are 15 amino acids in the CDR3, from cysteine to phenylalanine inclusive. Only the CDR3 portion is preserved as DNA: 45 bases, with reading frame beginning at the first base. Unmatched junction bases come to 11, with V trimmed by 7 bases and J by 4 bases. The germline V gene supplies CDR1 MGHDK and CDR2 SYGVNS.

Genomic DNA served as template for TCR beta VDJ combination and CDR3 sequence profiling. An Illumina HiSeq 2000 was used for TCR repertoire sequencing. Turning to the authors' computational methods: Repertoires were assessed using TRBV/TRBJ rearrangement plots, CDR3 size and DJ length profiles, and Simpson's diversity index. The most abundant DNA sequence in the deep sequencing data was taken as the immunodominant clone. CDR3 amino acid sequences were checked for sharing between subjects and were compared against published repertoires and the VDJdb database. TCRdb took the public reads, trimmed them with fastp at Q25, ran MiXCR for clone calling and kept in-frame beta chains. Each CDR3 protein gets just one entry, which takes the most common genes and DNA from the rows behind it. The V and J calls shown here were made by TCRdb, not taken from the authors' results. The sample table lists approximately 170,000 distinct CDR3 sequences, over 40% of them with a count of one. 2.5% to 3.5% of the sample lies in the top ten.

Recombination joined TRBV25-1 with TRBJ1-2, and TRBD1 matches 8 of the central bases. Material for sequencing was sorted CD4+, CD8+, or CD8+CD57+ T cells (not recorded which) from PBMCs. The source is a human donor with aplastic anemia. The DNA sequence is given as TGTGCCAGCACCCCTAACCAGGGGGCGGCCTATGGCTACACCTTC. Translated, it gives CASTPNQGAAYGYTF.